One T cell receptor (beta chain) is described in this entry. Its antigen is as yet unknown. This entry belongs to a study of shared clonotypes between healthy human individuals. Study conclusions and caveats: There were few donors, and this limited the genetic and exposure-history diversity represented. Only blood was sampled; tissue repertoires likely differ.

Authors' methods: Filtering differed, since immunoSEQ gave only junction sequences and no quality scores. Clones were read by immunoSEQ multiplex PCR, and TCRdb kept only the in-frame ones, dropping some. V, J and clone size are those of that table, while D and trimming were read from the DNA. The table has some 500,000 clones, around 77% seen once; the top ten hold approximately 12%. The TCR originated in a woman between 40 and 55 years old in good health. Some clones in this sample may be carry-over from other donors' samples. The sequenced sample was PBMCs.

This chain's CDR3 is CASVRDTLQETQYF. The CDR3 nucleotides are TGTGCCAGCGTCCGGGACACCCTACAAGAGACCCAGTACTTC. The chain employs TRBV6-1 and TRBJ2-5, with TRBD1 as a possible D gene (6 bases). The germline CDR1 and CDR2 sequences are MNHNS and SASEGT. The V and J ends lost 8 bases and 2 bases respectively, with 15 bases between them. The CDR3 spans 14 residues.